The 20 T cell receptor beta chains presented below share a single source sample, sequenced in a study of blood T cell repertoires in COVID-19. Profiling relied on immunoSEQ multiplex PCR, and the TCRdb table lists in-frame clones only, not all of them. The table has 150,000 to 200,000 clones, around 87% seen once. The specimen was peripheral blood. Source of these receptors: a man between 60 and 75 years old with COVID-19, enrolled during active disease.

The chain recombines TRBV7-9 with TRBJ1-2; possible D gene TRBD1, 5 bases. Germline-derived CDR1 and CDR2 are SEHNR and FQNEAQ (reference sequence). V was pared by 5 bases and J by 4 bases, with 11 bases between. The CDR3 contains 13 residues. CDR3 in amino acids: CASSQGGLYGYTF. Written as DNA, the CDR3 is TGTGCCAGCAGCCAGGGAGGGCTCTATGGCTACACCTTC.

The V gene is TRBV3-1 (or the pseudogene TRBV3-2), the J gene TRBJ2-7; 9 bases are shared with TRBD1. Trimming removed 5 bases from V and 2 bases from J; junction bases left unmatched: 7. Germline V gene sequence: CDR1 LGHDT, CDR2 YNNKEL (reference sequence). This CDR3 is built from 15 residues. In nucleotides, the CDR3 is TGTGCCAGCAGCTATTCCGGGACAGGGACCTACGAGCAGTACTTC. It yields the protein CASSYSGTGTYEQYF.

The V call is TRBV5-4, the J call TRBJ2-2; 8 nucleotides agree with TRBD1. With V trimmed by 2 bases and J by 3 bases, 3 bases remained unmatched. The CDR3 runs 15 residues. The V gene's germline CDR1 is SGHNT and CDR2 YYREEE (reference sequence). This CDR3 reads CASSLTGGDTGELFF. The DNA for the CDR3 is TGTGCCAGCAGCTTAACAGGGGGAGACACCGGGGAGCTGTTTTTT.

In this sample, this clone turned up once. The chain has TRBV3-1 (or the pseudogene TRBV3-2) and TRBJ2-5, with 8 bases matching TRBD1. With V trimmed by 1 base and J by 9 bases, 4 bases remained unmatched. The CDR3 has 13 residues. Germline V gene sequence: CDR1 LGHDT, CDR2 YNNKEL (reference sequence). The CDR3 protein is CASSQGQGAAQYF. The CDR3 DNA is TGTGCCAGCAGCCAAGGGCAGGGGGCGGCCCAGTACTTC.

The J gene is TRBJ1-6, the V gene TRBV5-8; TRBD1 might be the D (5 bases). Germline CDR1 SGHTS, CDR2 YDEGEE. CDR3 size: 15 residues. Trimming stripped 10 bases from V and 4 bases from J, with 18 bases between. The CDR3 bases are TGTGCCGACACAGGATCCCTGGTTTATAATTCACCCCTCCACTTT. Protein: CADTGSLVYNSPLHF.

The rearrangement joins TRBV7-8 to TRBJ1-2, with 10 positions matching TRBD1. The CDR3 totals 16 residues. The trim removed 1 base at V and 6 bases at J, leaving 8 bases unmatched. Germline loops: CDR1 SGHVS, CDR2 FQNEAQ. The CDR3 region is CASSLDVDRGFNGYTF. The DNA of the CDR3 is TGTGCCAGCAGCTTAGACGTGGACAGGGGGTTCAATGGCTACACCTTC.

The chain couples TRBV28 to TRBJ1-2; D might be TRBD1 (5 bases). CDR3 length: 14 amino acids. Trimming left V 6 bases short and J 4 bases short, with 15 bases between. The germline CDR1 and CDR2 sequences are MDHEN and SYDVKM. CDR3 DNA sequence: TGTGCCAGCAGACCAAGGACAACCTTCTATGGCTACACCTTC. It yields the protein CASRPRTTFYGYTF.

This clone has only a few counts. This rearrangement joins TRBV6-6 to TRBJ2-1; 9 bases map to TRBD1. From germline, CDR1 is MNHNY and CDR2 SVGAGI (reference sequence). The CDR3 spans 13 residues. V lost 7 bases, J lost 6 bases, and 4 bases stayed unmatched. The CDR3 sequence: CASTSDRGNEQFF. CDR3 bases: TGTGCCAGCACCTCGGACAGGGGCAATGAGCAGTTCTTC.

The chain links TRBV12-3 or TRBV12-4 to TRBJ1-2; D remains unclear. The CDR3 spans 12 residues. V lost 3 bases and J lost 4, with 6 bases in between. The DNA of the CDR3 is TGTGCCAGCAGTTTTGGCACCTATGGCTACACCTTC. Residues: CASSFGTYGYTF.

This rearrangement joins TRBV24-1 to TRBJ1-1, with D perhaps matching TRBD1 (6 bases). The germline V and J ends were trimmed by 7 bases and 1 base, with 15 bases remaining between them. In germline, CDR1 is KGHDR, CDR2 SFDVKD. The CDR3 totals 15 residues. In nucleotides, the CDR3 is TGTGCCACCAGCCAGACCGGGACACAGAACACTGAAGCTTTCTTT. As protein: CATSQTGTQNTEAFF.

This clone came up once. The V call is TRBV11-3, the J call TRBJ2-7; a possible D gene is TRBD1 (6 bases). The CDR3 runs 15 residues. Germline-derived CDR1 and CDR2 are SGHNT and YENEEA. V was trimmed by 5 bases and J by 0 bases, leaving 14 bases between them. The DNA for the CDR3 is TGTGCCAGCAGCCCCTCGGGGACACTCTCCTACGAGCAGTACTTC. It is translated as CASSPSGTLSYEQYF.

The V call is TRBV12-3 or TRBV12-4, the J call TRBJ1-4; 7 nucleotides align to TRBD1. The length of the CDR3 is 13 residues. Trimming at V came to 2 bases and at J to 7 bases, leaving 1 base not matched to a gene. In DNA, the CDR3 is TGTGCCAGCAGTTTAAGGGACAGTGAAAAACTGTTTTTT. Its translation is CASSLRDSEKLFF.

The CDR3 DNA follows: TGTGCCAGCAGCCAAGGGGACAGCAGCTACACCTTC. This codes for CASSQGDSSYTF. The rearrangement uses TRBV3-1 (or the pseudogene TRBV3-2) and TRBJ1-2, with 7 bases matching TRBD1. Germline CDR1 LGHDT, CDR2 YNNKEL (reference sequence). Trimming removed 1 base from V and 9 bases from J; junction bases left unmatched: 2. The CDR3 length is 12 residues.

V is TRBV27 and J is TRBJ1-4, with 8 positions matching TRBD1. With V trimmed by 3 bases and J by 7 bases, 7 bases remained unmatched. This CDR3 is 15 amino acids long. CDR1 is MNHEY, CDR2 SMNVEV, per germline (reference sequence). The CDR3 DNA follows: TGTGCCAGCAGTTTTTCGGGCACAGGGGGTGAAAAACTGTTTTTT. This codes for CASSFSGTGGEKLFF.

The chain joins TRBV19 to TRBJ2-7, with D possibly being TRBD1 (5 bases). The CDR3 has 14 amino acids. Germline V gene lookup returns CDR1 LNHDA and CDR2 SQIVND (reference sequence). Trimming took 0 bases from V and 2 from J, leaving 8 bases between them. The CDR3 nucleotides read TGTGCCAGTAGTATAGATCAGGGCGCCTACGAGCAGTACTTC. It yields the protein CASSIDQGAYEQYF.

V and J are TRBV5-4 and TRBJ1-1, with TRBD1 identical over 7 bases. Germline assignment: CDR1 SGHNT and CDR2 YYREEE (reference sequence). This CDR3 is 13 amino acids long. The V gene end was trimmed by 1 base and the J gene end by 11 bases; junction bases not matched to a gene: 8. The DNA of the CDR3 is TGTGCCAGCAGCTTGAAGGGGGCGGGTGAGGCTTTCTTT. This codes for CASSLKGAGEAFF.

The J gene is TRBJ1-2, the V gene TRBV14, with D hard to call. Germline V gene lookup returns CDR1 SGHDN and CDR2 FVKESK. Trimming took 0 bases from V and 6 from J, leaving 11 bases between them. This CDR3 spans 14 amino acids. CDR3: CASSQDLLVDGYTF. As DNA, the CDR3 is TGTGCCAGCAGCCAAGATCTTTTGGTAGATGGCTACACCTTC. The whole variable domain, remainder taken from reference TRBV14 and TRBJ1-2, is EAGVTQFPSHSVIEKGQTVTLRCDPISGHDNLYWYRRVMGKEIKFLLHFVKESKQDESGMPNNRFLAERTGGTYSTLKVQPAELEDSGVYFCASSQDLLVDGYTFGSGTRLTVV.

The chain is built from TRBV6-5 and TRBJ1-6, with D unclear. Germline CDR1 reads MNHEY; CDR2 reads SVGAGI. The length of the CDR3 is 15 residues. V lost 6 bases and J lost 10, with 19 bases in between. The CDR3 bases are TGTGCCAGCAGCCCCGCGGTTTTCACCGGGTCACCCCTCCACTTT. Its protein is CASSPAVFTGSPLHF.

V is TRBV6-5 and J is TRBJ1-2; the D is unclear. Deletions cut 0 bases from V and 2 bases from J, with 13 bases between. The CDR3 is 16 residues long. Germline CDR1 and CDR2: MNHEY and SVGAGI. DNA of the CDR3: TGTGCCAGCAGTTACTCGGGCGCTGGTGAGAACTATGGCTACACCTTC. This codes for CASSYSGAGENYGYTF.

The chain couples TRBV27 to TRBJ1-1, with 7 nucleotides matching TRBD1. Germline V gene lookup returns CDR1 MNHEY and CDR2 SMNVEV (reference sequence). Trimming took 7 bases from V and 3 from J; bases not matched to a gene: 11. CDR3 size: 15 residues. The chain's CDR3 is CASTDRAQGYTEAFF. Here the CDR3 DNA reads TGTGCCAGCACCGACAGGGCCCAGGGGTACACTGAAGCTTTCTTT.